The 27 T cell receptor beta chains in this list originate from one sample, sequenced in a study of vaccination and CD4 T cells after COVID-19. Antigens for these TCRs are unknown. An Oncomine TCR Beta short-read assay was used to sequence the DNA from cultured CD4+ T cells. TCRdb processed the PCR reads anew with MiXCR; each CDR3 protein has one entry. There are 15,000 to 20,000 distinct CDR3 sequences in the sample; just over 55% occur only once, and 9.5% to 13% lies in the top ten. The treatment denotes: roughly ten-day PBMC culture with coronavirus spike peptide pools or control peptides (ViraFEST assay). The sequencing sample was made of CD4+ T cells from blood, cultured in vitro. The receptors stem from a human donor who had recovered from COVID-19.

This clonotype appeared a few times. The gene calls are TRBV28 and TRBJ1-2, with 8 nucleotides matching TRBD1. CDR1 is MDHEN, CDR2 SYDVKM, per germline. The CDR3 consists of 13 residues. With 6 bases clipped from V and 4 bases from J, the junction kept 4 bases outside the gene matches. The CDR3 nucleotides read TGTGCCAGCAGACCCGGGACAGGCTATGGCTACACCTTC. Its translation: CASRPGTGYGYTF.

This clonotype has only a few counts. The rearrangement joins TRBV7-2 to TRBJ1-1; D is possibly TRBD1 (5 bases). Germline V lookup: CDR1 SGHTA, CDR2 FQGNSA. CDR3 length: 15 residues. Trimming pared 5 bases from V and 3 bases from J, leaving 16 bases between. This CDR3 reads CASSTRMGGYTEAFF. In nucleotides, the CDR3 is TGTGCCAGCAGCACGCGTATGGGGGGATACACTGAAGCTTTCTTT.

V gene TRBV11-3 combines with J gene TRBJ1-1; TRBD1 agrees at 11 bases. The germline V gene has CDR1 SGHNT and CDR2 YENEEA. The CDR3 runs 17 residues. The V gene end was trimmed by 6 bases and the J gene end by 1 base; junction bases not matched to a gene: 10. The CDR3 DNA is TGTGCCAGCAGTTTTTTTACGGGACAGGGGGGGAACACTGAAGCTTTCTTT. Translated: CASSFFTGQGGNTEAFF.

A note on this clonotype: The junction shows a germline mismatch at one end, possibly a read error. CDR3 loop: CSARDRGLESPLHF. The CDR3 nucleotides read TGCAGTGCCAGAGACAGGGGGCTAGAGTCACCCCTCCACTTT. The chain joins TRBV20-1 to TRBJ1-6, with 10 bases that match TRBD1. CDR3 length: 14 amino acids. Looked up from germline, CDR1 is DFQATT and CDR2 is SNEGSKA (reference sequence).

The CDR3 loop reads CSGGGPQETQYF. CDR3 bases: TGCAGTGGGGGGGGGCCCCAAGAGACCCAGTACTTC. The chain joins TRBV20-1 to TRBJ2-5, with D perhaps matching TRBD2 (7 bases). Trimming left V 7 bases short and J 1 base short, with 10 bases between. CDR3 length: 12 amino acids. The germline gives CDR1 DFQATT, CDR2 SNEGSKA (reference sequence).

CDR3 nucleotide sequence: TGTGCCAGCAGGGACACCTTACTCTCCTACGAGCAGTACTTC. Amino acid sequence: CASRDTLLSYEQYF. V usage is TRBV27 and J usage is TRBJ2-7; possibly TRBD1 for D (5 bases). This CDR3 is 14 amino acids long. CDR1 MNHEY and CDR2 SMNVEV come from the germline V gene (reference sequence). V was shortened by 6 bases and J by 0 bases, with 12 bases between the two germline ends.

J is TRBJ2-1 and V is TRBV14; the D is unclear. Germline V gives CDR1 SGHDN, CDR2 FVKESK. The CDR3 is 15 residues long. V was cut by 4 bases and J by 0 bases, with 10 bases left in between. The CDR3 is CASSLAQDSYNEQFF. The CDR3 region has the DNA TGTGCCAGCAGCCTTGCCCAGGACTCCTACAATGAGCAGTTCTTC.

This clonotype was seen just once. The genes are TRBV27 and TRBJ2-1; 8 nucleotides line up with TRBD2. V lost 3 bases and J lost 1; bases outside the gene matches: 8. CDR3 size: 17 residues. Germline assignment: CDR1 MNHEY and CDR2 SMNVEV (reference sequence). CDR3 amino acids: CASSLRVSGKSYNEQFF. DNA for the CDR3: TGTGCCAGCAGTTTGAGGGTTAGCGGGAAGTCCTACAATGAGCAGTTCTTC.

The V call is TRBV19, the J call TRBJ2-1; D might be TRBD2 (5 bases). Per germline, CDR1 LNHDA and CDR2 SQIVND (reference sequence). The CDR3 covers 11 residues. V lost 6 bases, J lost 9 bases, and 9 bases lay in between. The CDR3 loop reads CASSRELEQFF. CDR3 DNA: TGTGCCAGTAGCCGGGAACTTGAGCAGTTCTTC.

The chain combines TRBV2 with TRBJ1-1; 7 bases fit TRBD1. Unmatched junction bases numbered 4, after V lost 6 bases and J lost 0 bases. This CDR3 region has 14 residues. Germline CDR1 and CDR2: SNHLY and FYNNEI. The CDR3 spells CASRRGQLNTEAFF. As DNA, the CDR3 is TGTGCCAGCAGAAGGGGACAGTTGAACACTGAAGCTTTCTTT.

This clonotype was seen only a few times. V is TRBV20-1 and J is TRBJ1-1; D unclear. Germline loops: CDR1 DFQATT, CDR2 SNEGSKA (reference sequence). The germline V and J ends were trimmed by 3 bases and 5 bases, with 7 bases remaining between them. The CDR3 is made up of 11 amino acids. Written as DNA, the CDR3 is TGCAGTGCTAGTACTGGAACTGAAGCTTTCTTT. This gives the protein CSASTGTEAFF.

The rearrangement links TRBV7-3 to TRBJ2-7; D remains unclear. Germline loops: CDR1 SGHTA, CDR2 FQGTGA. The CDR3 totals 12 residues. As DNA, the CDR3 is TGTGCTACCGGGCCCGGGCCCTACGAGCAGTACTTC. It translates to CATGPGPYEQYF.

This clonotype has a handful of counts. This rearrangement joins TRBV21-1 to TRBJ1-1. TRBV21-1 is recorded as a pseudogene. The CDR3 extends over 13 amino acids. CDR3 amino acids: CASSTQENTEAFF. Written as DNA, the CDR3 is TGTGCCAGCAGCACCCAGGAGAACACTGAAGCTTTCTTT.

As to this clonotype: A read error may account for a junction end that differs from germline. The CDR3 spells CACRQSSYNEQFF. The CDR3 bases are TGTGCCTGCAGACAGAGCTCCTACAATGAGCAGTTCTTC. The chain links TRBV28 to TRBJ2-1; perhaps TRBD1 as D (5 bases). The germline V gene has CDR1 MDHEN and CDR2 SYDVKM. The CDR3 is made up of 13 amino acids.

The rearrangement links TRBV6-5 to TRBJ2-1; weak D call: TRBD1 (6 bases). V lost 3 bases, J lost 4 bases, and 10 bases lay in between. CDR3 length equals 14 residues. Germline lookup yields CDR1 MNHEY and CDR2 SVGAGI. The CDR3 region is CASSYTGIYNEQFF. Here the CDR3 DNA reads TGTGCCAGCAGTTATACAGGGATATACAATGAGCAGTTCTTC.

The gene calls are TRBV5-1 and TRBJ1-6; D possibly corresponds to TRBD1 (6 bases). Germline V gene sequence: CDR1 SGHRS, CDR2 YFSETQ. The V end was cut by 3 bases, the J end by 7 bases, with 11 bases between. This CDR3 contains 14 residues. CDR3 DNA sequence: TGCGCCAGCAGCTCGGGACAAACCAATTCACCCCTCCACTTT. Translation gives CASSSGQTNSPLHF.

A few counts support this clonotype. The V call is TRBV30, the J call TRBJ1-1; no clear D. The CDR3 has 14 residues. CDR1 and CDR2 (germline): GTSNPN, SVGIG (reference sequence). V shed 3 bases and J shed 3 bases, with 14 bases lying between them. CDR3 sequence reads: CAWSYVSRDTEAFF. In nucleotides, the CDR3 is TGTGCCTGGAGCTACGTCTCACGGGACACTGAAGCTTTCTTT.

The CDR3 sequence: CASTQGLERETQYF. The CDR3 DNA reads as TGTGCCAGCACCCAAGGACTAGAGCGTGAGACCCAGTACTTC. The chain carries TRBV6-2 or TRBV6-3 and TRBJ2-5; 7 nucleotides line up with TRBD2. The V gene end was trimmed by 7 bases and the J gene end by 5 bases; junction bases not matched to a gene: 10. The CDR3 covers 14 residues. Germline V CDR1 and CDR2: MNHEY, SVGEGT.

In the case of this clonotype: The junction departs from germline at one end; a sequencing error may be responsible. The V gene is TRBV20-1, the J gene TRBJ1-5, with D possibly TRBD1 on 5 matching bases. Per germline, CDR1 DFQATT and CDR2 SNEGSKA (reference sequence). The CDR3 sequence is 15 residues long. The DNA for the CDR3 is TGCAGTGCTGGAGAGGGCGGGGGACCCAATCAGCCCCAGCATTTT. Residues: CSAGEGGGPNQPQHF.

The chain is built from TRBV20-1 and TRBJ1-3; D ambiguous. Germline V lookup: CDR1 DFQATT, CDR2 SNEGSKA (reference sequence). Trimming took off 1 base at V and 2 bases at J, with 12 bases between the two ends. The length of the CDR3 is 15 residues. This CDR3 is CSARAPTGAGNTIYF. The CDR3 bases are TGCAGTGCTAGAGCTCCCACGGGCGCTGGAAACACCATATATTTT.

The chain has TRBV12-3 or TRBV12-4 and TRBJ2-5; TRBD2 matches at 8 bases. There are 13 residues in the CDR3. Trimming cost V 5 bases and J 5 bases; bases outside gene matches: 4. The CDR3 DNA follows: TGTGCCAGCAGTAAGGGACTAGACGAGACCCAGTACTTC. This gives the protein CASSKGLDETQYF.

This chain links TRBV7-2 with TRBJ1-6; D perhaps matches TRBD1 (5 bases). The CDR3 is made up of 13 amino acids. With 7 bases removed from V and 7 bases from J, the gap between germline ends came to 11 bases. Germline V gene data show CDR1 as SGHTA and CDR2 as FQGNSA. The CDR3 DNA follows: TGTGCCAGCATGGCAGGGTGGAATTCACCCCTCCACTTT. Amino acid sequence: CASMAGWNSPLHF.

The chain uses TRBV20-1 and TRBJ2-3, with 9 bases identical to TRBD2. The CDR3 contains 15 residues. With 4 bases clipped from V and 2 bases from J, the junction kept 7 bases outside the gene matches. Germline CDR1 and CDR2: DFQATT and SNEGSKA (reference sequence). Here the CDR3 reads CSANQAGGDTDTQYF. CDR3 coding DNA: TGCAGTGCTAACCAAGCGGGGGGTGACACAGATACGCAGTATTTT.

This chain connects TRBV12-1 to TRBJ1-3; the table's D call, TRBD1, has no DNA check behind it. TRBV12-1 is annotated as a pseudogene. The CDR3 length is 16 residues. CDR3 amino acids: CASSWPRRGPGNTIYF. Written as DNA, the CDR3 is TGTGCCAGCAGCTGGCCCCGGCGAGGCCCTGGAAACACCATATATTTT.

V gene TRBV6-1 combines with J gene TRBJ2-5, with D possibly called TRBD1 or TRBD2 (5 bases each). Germline V gene data show CDR1 as MNHNS and CDR2 as SASEGT. The CDR3 is made up of 14 amino acids. V was shortened by 3 bases and J by 9 bases, with 17 bases between the two germline ends. CDR3 nucleotides: TGTGCCAGCAGTGAGGGGAACTCAAGAGGGGCCCAGTACTTC. Translating it yields CASSEGNSRGAQYF.

This clonotype was observed a handful of times. The V gene is TRBV20-1, the J gene TRBJ2-3, with D unresolved. This CDR3 is 12 amino acids long. Trimming pared 6 bases from V and 0 bases from J, leaving 7 bases between. Germline-derived CDR1 and CDR2 are DFQATT and SNEGSKA (reference sequence). This CDR3 reads CSATSSTDTQYF. In DNA, the CDR3 is TGCAGTGCGACCAGTAGCACAGATACGCAGTATTTT.

This clonotype is medium-sized. This chain links TRBV30 with TRBJ1-6; no clear D gene. Looked up from germline, CDR1 is GTSNPN and CDR2 is SVGIG (reference sequence). The CDR3 runs 14 residues. Trimming pared 0 bases from V and 6 bases from J, leaving 9 bases between. The CDR3: CAWSVRATNSPLHF. Here the CDR3 DNA reads TGTGCCTGGAGTGTACGAGCCACTAATTCACCCCTCCACTTT.